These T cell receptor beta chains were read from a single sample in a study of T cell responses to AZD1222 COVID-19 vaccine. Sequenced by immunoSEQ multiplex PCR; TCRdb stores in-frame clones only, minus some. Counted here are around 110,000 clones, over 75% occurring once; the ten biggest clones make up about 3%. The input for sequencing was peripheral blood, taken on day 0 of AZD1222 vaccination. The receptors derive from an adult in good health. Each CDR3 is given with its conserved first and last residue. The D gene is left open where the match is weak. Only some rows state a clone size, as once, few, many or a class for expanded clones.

CDR3: CASSGGTGGKNIQYF; DNA: TGCGCCAGCAGCGGAGGGACAGGGGGCAAAAACATTCAGTACTTC; V: TRBV5-1; size: NA; D: TRBD1; J: TRBJ2-4
CDR3: CASSPGGRGNEQFF; DNA: TGTGCCAGCTCACCAGGGGGCCGCGGCAATGAGCAGTTCTTC; V: TRBV18; size: NA; D: NA; J: TRBJ2-1
CDR3: CAWSVKNGYTF; DNA: TGTGCCTGGAGTGTAAAGAATGGCTACACCTTC; V: TRBV30; size: NA; D: NA; J: TRBJ1-2
CDR3: CASSLLGTLNTGELFF; DNA: TGTGCCAGCAGTTTACTAGGGACTCTGAACACCGGGGAGCTGTTTTTT; V: TRBV27; size: NA; D: NA; J: TRBJ2-2
CDR3: CASSLGREQYF; DNA: TGTGCCAGCAGCTTAGGACGGGAGCAGTACTTC; V: TRBV13; size: NA; D: NA; J: TRBJ2-7
CDR3: CALGEVRGEQFF; DNA: TGTGCCCTAGGCGAGGTGAGGGGTGAGCAGTTCTTC; V: TRBV10-3; size: NA; D: NA; J: TRBJ2-1
CDR3: CASSVGGLAGGTPYEQYF; DNA: TGTGCCAGCAGCGTAGGAGGGTTAGCGGGGGGCACGCCCTACGAGCAGTACTTC; V: TRBV9; size: once; D: TRBD2; J: TRBJ2-7
CDR3: CASSPTLRAGGYNEQFF; DNA: TGTGCCAGCAGCCCCACCCTCCGAGCGGGAGGCTACAATGAGCAGTTCTTC; V: TRBV7-2; size: NA; D: TRBD2; J: TRBJ2-1
CDR3: CASSPAGLFTNTEAFF; DNA: TGTGCCAGCAGCCCCGCGGGATTATTTACGAACACTGAAGCTTTCTTT; V: TRBV5-6; size: NA; D: NA; J: TRBJ1-1
CDR3: CASSLVAGGAGEQYF; DNA: TGTGCCAGCAGCTTAGTTGCGGGGGGGGCGGGGGAGCAGTACTTC; V: TRBV7-6; size: NA; D: TRBD2; J: TRBJ2-7
CDR3: CASSQLGTSGSYNEQFF; DNA: TGTGCCAGCAGCCAACTGGGGACTAGCGGCTCCTACAATGAGCAGTTCTTC; V: TRBV4-2; size: NA; D: TRBD2; J: TRBJ2-1
CDR3: CASTPAGGGTGELFF; DNA: TGTGCCAGCACTCCAGCGGGGGGTGGCACCGGGGAGCTGTTTTTT; V: TRBV2; size: NA; D: TRBD2; J: TRBJ2-2
CDR3: CASSPGLGGYHF; DNA: TGTGCCAGCAGTCCGGGCCTTGGAGGATACCACTTT; V: TRBV28; size: NA; D: NA; J: TRBJ1-6
CDR3: CASSFRDSYEQYF; DNA: TGTGCCAGCAGCTTCCGGGACTCCTACGAGCAGTACTTC; V: TRBV5-8; size: NA; D: NA; J: TRBJ2-7
CDR3: CASSLDGGLYSNQPQHF; DNA: TGTGCCAGCAGCTTAGACGGGGGACTTTATAGCAATCAGCCCCAGCATTTT; V: TRBV7-2; size: NA; D: NA; J: TRBJ1-5
CDR3: CASSSPFSYRVNNSPLHF; DNA: TGTGCCAGCAGTTCCCCATTCTCTTACAGGGTGAATAATTCACCCCTCCACTTT; V: TRBV28; size: NA; D: NA; J: TRBJ1-6
CDR3: CASSLLGGGDEAFF; DNA: TGTGCCAGCAGCTTGCTGGGAGGGGGCGATGAAGCTTTCTTT; V: TRBV7-8; size: NA; D: TRBD1; J: TRBJ1-1
CDR3: CASGPAGGRGGTF; DNA: TGTGCCAGCGGCCCGGCGGGAGGTCGCGGGGGCACCTTC; V: TRBV14; size: NA; D: NA; J: TRBJ1-2
CDR3: CASSRAGDPKDTEAFF; DNA: TGTGCCAGCTCACGAGCCGGGGACCCCAAGGACACTGAAGCTTTCTTT; V: TRBV18; size: once; D: NA; J: TRBJ1-1
CDR3: CASTAGGLGSPLHF; DNA: TGTGCCAGCACTGCGGGAGGGCTAGGTTCACCCCTCCACTTT; V: TRBV6-5; size: NA; D: NA; J: TRBJ1-6
CDR3: CASSQVTSAANSPLHF; DNA: TGTGCCAGCAGCCAAGTAACCTCAGCGGCTAATTCACCCCTCCACTTT; V: TRBV14; size: NA; D: NA; J: TRBJ1-6
CDR3: CASSLQGAGTEAFF; DNA: TGTGCCAGCAGCTTACAGGGGGCGGGCACTGAAGCTTTCTTT; V: TRBV7-2; size: NA; D: TRBD1; J: TRBJ1-1
CDR3: CAWIGPGANVLTF; DNA: TGTGCCTGGATAGGCCCTGGGGCCAACGTCCTGACTTTC; V: TRBV30; size: NA; D: NA; J: TRBJ2-6
CDR3: CASSLSRVAYEQYF; DNA: TGTGCCAGCAGTTTGTCCAGGGTGGCCTACGAGCAGTACTTC; V: TRBV28; size: NA; D: NA; J: TRBJ2-7
CDR3: CATSEASSTDTQYF; DNA: TGTGCCACCAGTGAGGCTTCTAGCACAGATACGCAGTATTTT; V: TRBV24-1; size: NA; D: NA; J: TRBJ2-3
CDR3: CAWSPRDNYGYTF; DNA: TGTGCCTGGAGTCCGAGGGATAACTATGGCTACACCTTC; V: TRBV30; size: NA; D: NA; J: TRBJ1-2
CDR3: CASSQVQGLDSPLHF; DNA: TGCGCCAGCAGCCAAGTGCAGGGGCTTGATTCACCCCTCCACTTT; V: TRBV4-3; size: NA; D: NA; J: TRBJ1-6
CDR3: CASSPLGGADTQYF; DNA: TGTGCCAGCAGCCCCCTCGGGGGGGCAGATACGCAGTATTTT; V: TRBV6-5; size: NA; D: TRBD2; J: TRBJ2-3
CDR3: CASSLSADTQYF; DNA: TGTGCCAGCAGTTTATCCGCAGATACGCAGTATTTT; V: TRBV28; size: NA; D: NA; J: TRBJ2-3